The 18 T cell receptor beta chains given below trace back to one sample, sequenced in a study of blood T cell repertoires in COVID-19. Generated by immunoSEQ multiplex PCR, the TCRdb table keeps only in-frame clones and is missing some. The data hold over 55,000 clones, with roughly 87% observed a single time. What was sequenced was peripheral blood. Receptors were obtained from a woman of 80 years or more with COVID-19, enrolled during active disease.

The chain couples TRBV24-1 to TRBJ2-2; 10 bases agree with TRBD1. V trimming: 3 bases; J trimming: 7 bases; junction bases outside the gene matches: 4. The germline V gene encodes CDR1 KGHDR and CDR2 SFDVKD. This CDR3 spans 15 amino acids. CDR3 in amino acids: CATSDPGQGFGELFF. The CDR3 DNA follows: TGTGCCACCAGTGATCCGGGACAGGGGTTCGGGGAGCTGTTTTTT.

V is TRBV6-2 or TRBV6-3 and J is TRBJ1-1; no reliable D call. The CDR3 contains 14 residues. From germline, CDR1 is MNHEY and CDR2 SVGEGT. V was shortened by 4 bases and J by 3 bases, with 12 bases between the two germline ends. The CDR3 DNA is TGTGCCAGCAGTTTTGGTGGAGGAGACACTGAAGCTTTCTTT. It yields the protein CASSFGGGDTEAFF.

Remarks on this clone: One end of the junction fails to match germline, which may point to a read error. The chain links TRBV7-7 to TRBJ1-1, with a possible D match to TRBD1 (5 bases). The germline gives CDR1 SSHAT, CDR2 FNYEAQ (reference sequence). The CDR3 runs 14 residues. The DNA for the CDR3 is TGTGCTAGCAGCGCCAGGGTGGGTGACACTGAAGCTTTCTTT. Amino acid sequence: CASSARVGDTEAFF. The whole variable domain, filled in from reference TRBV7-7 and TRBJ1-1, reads GAGVSQSPRYKVTKRGQDVTLRCDPISSHATLYWYQQALGQGPEFLTYFNYEAQPDKSGLPSDRFSAERPEGSISTLTIQRTEQRDSAMYRCASSARVGDTEAFFGQGTRLTVV.

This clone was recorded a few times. Written as DNA, the CDR3 is TGTGCCTGGAGTGGGGCGGGACTCTTCTACGAGCAGTACTTC. Protein product: CAWSGAGLFYEQYF. The chain combines TRBV30 with TRBJ2-7, with D tentatively TRBD2 (6 bases). Germline CDR1 is GTSNPN and CDR2 is SVGIG (reference sequence). Between the trimmed V and J ends, which lost 1 base and 3 bases, there was a span of 13 bases. This CDR3 spans 14 amino acids.

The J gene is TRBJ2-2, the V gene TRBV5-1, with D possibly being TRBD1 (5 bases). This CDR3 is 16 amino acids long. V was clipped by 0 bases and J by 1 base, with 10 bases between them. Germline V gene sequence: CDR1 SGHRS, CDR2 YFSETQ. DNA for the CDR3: TGCGCCAGCAGCTTGGGTAGCAGGGTGAACACCGGGGAGCTGTTTTTT. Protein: CASSLGSRVNTGELFF.

The CDR3, as DNA: TGTGCCAGCAGCTTGGGTCAGGCGCGACTACAAGAGACCCAGTACTTC. Its protein product is CASSLGQARLQETQYF. V and J are TRBV5-6 and TRBJ2-5; a weak D match, TRBD2 (5 bases). The V gene's germline CDR1 is SGHDT and CDR2 YYEEEE. Trimming stripped 0 bases from V and 2 bases from J, with 14 bases between. The CDR3 totals 16 residues. Using reference TRBV5-6 and TRBJ2-5 for the parts outside the CDR3, the full variable domain is DAGVTQSPTHLIKTRGQQVTLRCSPKSGHDTVSWYQQALGQGPQFIFQYYEEEERQRGNFPDRFSGHQFPNYSSELNVNALLLGDSALYLCASSLGQARLQETQYFGPGTRLLVL.

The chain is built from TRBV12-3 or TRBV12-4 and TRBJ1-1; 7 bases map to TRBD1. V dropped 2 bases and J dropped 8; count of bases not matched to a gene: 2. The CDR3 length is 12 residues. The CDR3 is CASSLTRGEAFF. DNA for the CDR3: TGTGCCAGCAGTTTAACCAGGGGGGAAGCTTTCTTT.

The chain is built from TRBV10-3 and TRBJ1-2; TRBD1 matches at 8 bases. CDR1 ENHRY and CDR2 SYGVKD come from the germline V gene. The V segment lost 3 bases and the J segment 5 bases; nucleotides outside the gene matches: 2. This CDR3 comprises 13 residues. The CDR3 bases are TGTGCCATCAGTGAACGGACAGGGTATGGCTACACCTTC. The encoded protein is CAISERTGYGYTF.

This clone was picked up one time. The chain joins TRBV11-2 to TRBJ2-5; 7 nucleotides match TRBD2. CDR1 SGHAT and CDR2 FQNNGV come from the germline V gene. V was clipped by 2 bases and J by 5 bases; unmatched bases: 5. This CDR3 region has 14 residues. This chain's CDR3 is CASSLIPGGETQYF. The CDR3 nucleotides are TGTGCCAGCAGCTTAATACCCGGGGGGGAGACCCAGTACTTC.

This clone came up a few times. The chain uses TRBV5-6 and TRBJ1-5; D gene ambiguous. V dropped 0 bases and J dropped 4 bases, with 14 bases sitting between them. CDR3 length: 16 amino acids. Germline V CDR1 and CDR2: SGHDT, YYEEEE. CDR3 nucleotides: TGTGCCAGCAGCTTGGCCAGCGGACGGGGAAATCAGCCCCAGCATTTT. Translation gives CASSLASGRGNQPQHF.

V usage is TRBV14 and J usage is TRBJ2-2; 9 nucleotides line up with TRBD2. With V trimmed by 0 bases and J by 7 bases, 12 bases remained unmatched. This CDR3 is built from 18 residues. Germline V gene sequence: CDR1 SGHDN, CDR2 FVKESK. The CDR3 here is CASSQDKGSGGLLGELFF. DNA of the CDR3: TGTGCCAGCAGCCAAGATAAAGGTAGCGGGGGACTCCTCGGGGAGCTGTTTTTT.

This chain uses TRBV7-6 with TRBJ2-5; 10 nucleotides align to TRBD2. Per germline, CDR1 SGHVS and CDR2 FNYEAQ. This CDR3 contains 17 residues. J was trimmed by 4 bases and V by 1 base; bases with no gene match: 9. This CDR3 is CASSLGSSGGPGETQYF. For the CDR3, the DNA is TGTGCCAGCAGCTTAGGGTCTAGCGGGGGCCCTGGAGAGACCCAGTACTTC.

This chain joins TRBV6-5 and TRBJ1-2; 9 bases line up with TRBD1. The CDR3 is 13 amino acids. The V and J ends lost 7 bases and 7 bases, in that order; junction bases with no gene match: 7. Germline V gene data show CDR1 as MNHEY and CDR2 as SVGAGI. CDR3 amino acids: CASKGQGTGGYTF. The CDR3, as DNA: TGTGCCAGCAAAGGACAGGGGACGGGTGGCTACACCTTC.

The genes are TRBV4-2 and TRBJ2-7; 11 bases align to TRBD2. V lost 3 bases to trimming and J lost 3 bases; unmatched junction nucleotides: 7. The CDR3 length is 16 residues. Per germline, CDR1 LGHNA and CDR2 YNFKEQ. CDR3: CASSHSGTSGFYEQYF. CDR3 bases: TGTGCCAGCAGCCATTCCGGGACTAGCGGATTCTACGAGCAGTACTTC.

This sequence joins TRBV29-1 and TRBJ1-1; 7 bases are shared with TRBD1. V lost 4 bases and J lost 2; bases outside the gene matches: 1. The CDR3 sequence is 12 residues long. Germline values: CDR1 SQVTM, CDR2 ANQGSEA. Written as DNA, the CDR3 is TGCAGCGTTGGGGACAGAAACACTGAAGCTTTCTTT. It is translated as CSVGDRNTEAFF.

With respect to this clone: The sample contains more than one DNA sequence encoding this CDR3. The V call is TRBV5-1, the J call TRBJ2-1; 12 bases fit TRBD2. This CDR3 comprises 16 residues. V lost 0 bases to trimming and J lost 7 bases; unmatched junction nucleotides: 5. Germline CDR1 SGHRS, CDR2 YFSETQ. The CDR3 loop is CASSLGLAGGRNEQFF. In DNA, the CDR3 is TGCGCCAGCAGCTTGGGGCTAGCGGGGGGGCGGAATGAGCAGTTCTTC.

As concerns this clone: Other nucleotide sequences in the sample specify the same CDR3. This CDR3 is CASSQGGGNQPQHF. CDR3 bases: TGTGCCAGCAGCCAAGGGGGGGGAAATCAGCCCCAGCATTTT. V usage is TRBV3-1 (or the pseudogene TRBV3-2) and J usage is TRBJ1-5; tentatively, D is TRBD1 (5 bases). V lost 1 base and J lost 4, with 8 bases in between. Germline V gene data show CDR1 as LGHDT and CDR2 as YNNKEL (reference sequence). The CDR3 is made up of 14 amino acids.

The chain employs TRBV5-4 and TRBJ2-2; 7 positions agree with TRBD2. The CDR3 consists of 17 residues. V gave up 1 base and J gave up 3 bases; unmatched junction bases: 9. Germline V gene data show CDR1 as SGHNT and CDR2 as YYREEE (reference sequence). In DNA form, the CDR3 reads TGTGCCAGCAGCTTGAATACCGGGACTACCCACACCGGGGAGCTGTTTTTT. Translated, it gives CASSLNTGTTHTGELFF.